The 14 T cell receptor beta chains presented below share a single source sample, sequenced in a study of T cells in Graves' hyperthyroidism and ophthalmopathy. Amplification targeted TCR beta CDR3 regions from RNA transcripts. An initial round of RT-PCR targeting the TCR CDR3 relied on the HTBI primer set. TCRdb re-called the multiplex PCR reads through MiXCR, storing one row per CDR3 protein. The data contain approximately 530,000 distinct CDR3 sequences, approximately 20% of them singletons. Material for sequencing was blood. These receptors all stem from a man aged 35 to 55 with Graves' ophthalmopathy.

This clonotype was seen more than once but under ten times. The rearrangement links TRBV20-1 to TRBJ2-4, with D possibly called TRBD1 or TRBD2 (6 bases each). Deletions cut 6 bases from V and 3 bases from J, with 15 bases between. Per germline, CDR1 DFQATT and CDR2 SNEGSKA (reference sequence). The CDR3 sequence is 14 residues long. DNA of the CDR3: TGCAGTGCAGGAGGGGGGTTTGGCAAAAACATTCAGTACTTC. Translating it yields CSAGGGFGKNIQYF.

This clonotype has more than one count but fewer than ten. The genes are TRBV7-2 and TRBJ2-3; unclear D gene. Looked up from germline, CDR1 is SGHTA and CDR2 is FQGNSA. The CDR3 has 14 residues. Trimming pared 7 bases from V and 1 base from J, leaving 12 bases between. The CDR3: CASTRSPRTDTQYF. As DNA, the CDR3 is TGTGCCAGCACTCGGAGCCCGCGCACAGATACGCAGTATTTT.

The table lists this clonotype with many counts. The V gene is TRBV4-1, the J gene TRBJ2-7, with D possibly being TRBD1 (6 bases). Germline V gives CDR1 MGHRA, CDR2 YSYEKL. CDR3 size: 15 residues. Trimming took off 2 bases at V and 0 bases at J, with 11 bases between the two ends. This CDR3 reads CASSQFVGGSYEQYF. CDR3 DNA sequence: TGCGCCAGCAGCCAATTTGTAGGGGGCTCCTACGAGCAGTACTTC.

The chain recombines TRBV20-1 with TRBJ2-6; D uncertain. From germline, CDR1 is DFQATT and CDR2 SNEGSKA (reference sequence). V lost 0 bases to trimming and J lost 4 bases, with 10 bases between them. CDR3 length equals 15 residues. The CDR3 sequence is CSARDTEHGANVLTF. The CDR3 bases are TGCAGTGCTAGAGATACTGAGCACGGGGCCAACGTCCTGACTTTC.

This chain links TRBV30 with TRBJ1-3; 7 bases are a match to TRBD1. CDR3 size: 13 residues. Trimming at V came to 5 bases and at J to 4 bases, leaving 5 bases not matched to a gene. From germline, CDR1 is GTSNPN and CDR2 SVGIG (reference sequence). DNA for the CDR3: TGTGCCTGGGACAGGGAGTCCGGAAACACCATATATTTT. It specifies CAWDRESGNTIYF.

This clonotype was observed a few times. The chain recombines TRBV7-2 with TRBJ1-5, with D unresolved. Germline CDR1 is SGHTA and CDR2 is FQGNSA. Trimming left V 0 bases short and J 8 bases short, with 8 bases between. CDR3 size: 13 residues. In DNA, the CDR3 is TGTGCCAGCAGCTTAGCGAGGAGGGAGCCCCAGCATTTT. Residues: CASSLARREPQHF.

The rearrangement uses TRBV11-3 and TRBJ2-1; D uncertain. Germline loops: CDR1 SGHNT, CDR2 YENEEA. V was trimmed by 5 bases and J by 7 bases, leaving 18 bases between them. The CDR3 is 15 amino acids. The CDR3 reads CASSPNWGMGNEQFF. Here the CDR3 DNA reads TGTGCCAGCAGCCCCAACTGGGGTATGGGGAATGAGCAGTTCTTC.

V gene TRBV6-1 combines with J gene TRBJ2-3; D ambiguous. The CDR3 consists of 12 residues. V lost 2 bases, J lost 6 bases, and 6 bases lay in between. Germline CDR1 is MNHNS and CDR2 is SASEGT. The CDR3 sequence: CASSELLDTQYF. CDR3 in DNA: TGTGCCAGCAGTGAATTACTCGATACGCAGTATTTT.

This clonotype was found many times. The chain carries TRBV20-1 and TRBJ1-1, with D unresolved. The CDR3 runs 13 residues. The V gene lost 5 bases and the J gene lost 2 bases, with 12 bases spanning the gap. Germline CDR1 is DFQATT and CDR2 is SNEGSKA (reference sequence). The CDR3 loop is CSAPSNHNTEAFF. The DNA for the CDR3 is TGCAGTGCTCCCTCCAATCATAACACTGAAGCTTTCTTT.

The rearrangement links TRBV12-3 or TRBV12-4 to TRBJ1-4, with no clear D. CDR3 length: 13 residues. V was shortened by 7 bases and J by 14 bases, with 20 bases between the two germline ends. In DNA form, the CDR3 reads TGTGCCAGCAATCCCTCCCTTGGGAAAAGGCTGTTTTTT. This sequence encodes CASNPSLGKRLFF.

There are many counts of this clonotype. This chain joins TRBV28 and TRBJ2-1, with TRBD2 identical over 8 bases. Germline CDR1 MDHEN, CDR2 SYDVKM. V lost 6 bases and J lost 7; bases outside the gene matches: 5. The CDR3 has 13 amino acids. In DNA, the CDR3 is TGTGCCAGCAGCCTGACTAGCGATAATGAGCAGTTCTTC. Protein product: CASSLTSDNEQFF.

V gene TRBV20-1 combines with J gene TRBJ1-2, with D possibly being TRBD1 (6 bases). Germline values: CDR1 DFQATT, CDR2 SNEGSKA (reference sequence). This CDR3 spans 15 amino acids. The ends were cut back, 6 bases at V and 3 bases at J, with 20 bases in the middle. CDR3 loop: CSAPWRTATDYGYTF. In nucleotides, the CDR3 is TGCAGTGCCCCCTGGCGGACAGCGACAGACTATGGCTACACCTTC.

This clonotype came up a few times. The chain employs TRBV27 and TRBJ1-2; the D is unclear. CDR3 length: 16 residues. The germline V gene encodes CDR1 MNHEY and CDR2 SMNVEV (reference sequence). Trimming took 1 base from V and 0 from J, leaving 12 bases between them. The CDR3 nucleotides are TGTGCCAGCAGTTTATGGAGGTCAGAGTCTAACTATGGCTACACCTTC. Residues: CASSLWRSESNYGYTF.

The table lists this clonotype with a few counts. V and J are TRBV28 and TRBJ1-5; 7 nucleotides match TRBD1. V lost 8 bases and J lost 0; bases outside the gene matches: 4. The CDR3 is 14 amino acids. The V gene's germline CDR1 is MDHEN and CDR2 SYDVKM. CDR3 residues: CASGDSHSNQPQHF. CDR3 nucleotides: TGTGCCAGCGGGGACAGCCATAGCAATCAGCCCCAGCATTTT.